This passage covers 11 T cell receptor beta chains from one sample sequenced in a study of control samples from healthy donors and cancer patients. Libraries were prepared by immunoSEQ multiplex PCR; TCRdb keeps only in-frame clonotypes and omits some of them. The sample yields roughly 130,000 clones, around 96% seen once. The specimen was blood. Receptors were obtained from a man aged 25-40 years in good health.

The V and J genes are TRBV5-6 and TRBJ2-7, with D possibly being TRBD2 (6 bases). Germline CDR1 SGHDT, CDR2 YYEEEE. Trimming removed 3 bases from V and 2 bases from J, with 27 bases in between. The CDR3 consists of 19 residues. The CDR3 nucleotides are TGTGCCAGCAGCTGGAAGCCGGGGGTCGGCTTTCGAGGGACCTACGAGCAGTACTTC. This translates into CASSWKPGVGFRGTYEQYF.

In nucleotides, the CDR3 is TGTGCCAGCAGCTTTTATCCTAGCACCGGGGAGCTGTTTTTT. Its protein product is CASSFYPSTGELFF. The chain couples TRBV5-6 to TRBJ2-2; no firm D call. The CDR3 spans 14 residues. V lost 2 bases to trimming and J lost 4 bases, with 9 bases between them. Per the germline V gene, CDR1 is SGHDT and CDR2 is YYEEEE.

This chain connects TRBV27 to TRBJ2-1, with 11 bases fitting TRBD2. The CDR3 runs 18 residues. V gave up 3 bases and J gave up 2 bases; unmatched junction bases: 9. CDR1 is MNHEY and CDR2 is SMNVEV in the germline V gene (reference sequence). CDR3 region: CASSFSSGGPGPYNEQFF. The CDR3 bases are TGTGCCAGCAGTTTCTCTAGCGGGGGGCCAGGACCCTACAATGAGCAGTTCTTC.

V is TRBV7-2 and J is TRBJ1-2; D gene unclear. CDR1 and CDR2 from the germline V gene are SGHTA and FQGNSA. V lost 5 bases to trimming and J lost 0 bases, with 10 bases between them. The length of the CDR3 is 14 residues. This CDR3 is CASSLIGPNYGYTF. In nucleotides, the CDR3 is TGTGCCAGCAGCCTAATAGGGCCTAACTATGGCTACACCTTC.

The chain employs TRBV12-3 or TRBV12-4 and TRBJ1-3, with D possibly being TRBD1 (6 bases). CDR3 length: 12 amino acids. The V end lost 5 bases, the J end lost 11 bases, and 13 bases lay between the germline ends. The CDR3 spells CASSPPGASIYF. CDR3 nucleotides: TGTGCCAGCAGTCCCCCAGGGGCGTCCATATATTTT.

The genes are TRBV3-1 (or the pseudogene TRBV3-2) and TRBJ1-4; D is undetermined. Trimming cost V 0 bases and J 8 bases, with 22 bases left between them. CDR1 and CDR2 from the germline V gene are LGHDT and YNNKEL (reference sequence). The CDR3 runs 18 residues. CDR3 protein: CASSQESIIGSRAEKLFF. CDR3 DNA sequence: TGTGCCAGCAGCCAAGAATCGATAATTGGGTCGAGAGCGGAAAAACTGTTTTTT.

CDR3 DNA sequence: TGCGCCAGCAGCCAAGATACGAGGGTACGAAATGGCTACACCTTC. This sequence encodes CASSQDTRVRNGYTF. J is TRBJ1-2 and V is TRBV4-3; D is ambiguous. The CDR3 consists of 15 residues. The ends were cut back, 0 bases at V and 6 bases at J, with 14 bases in the middle. The germline gives CDR1 LGHNA, CDR2 YSLEER.

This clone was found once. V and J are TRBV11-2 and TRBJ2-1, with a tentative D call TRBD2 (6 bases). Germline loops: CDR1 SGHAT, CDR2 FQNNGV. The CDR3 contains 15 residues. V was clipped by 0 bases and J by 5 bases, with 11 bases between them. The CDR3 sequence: CASSLDVGRNNEQFF. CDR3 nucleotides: TGTGCCAGCAGCTTAGATGTTGGGAGGAACAATGAGCAGTTCTTC.

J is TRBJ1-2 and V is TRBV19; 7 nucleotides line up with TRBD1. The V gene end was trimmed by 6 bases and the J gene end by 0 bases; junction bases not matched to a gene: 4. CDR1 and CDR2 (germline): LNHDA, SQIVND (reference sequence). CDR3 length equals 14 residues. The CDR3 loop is CASSRGTANYGYTF. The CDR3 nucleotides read TGTGCCAGTAGCCGTGGGACAGCTAACTATGGCTACACCTTC. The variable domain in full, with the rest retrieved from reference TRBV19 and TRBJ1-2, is DGGITQSPKYLFRKEGQNVTLSCEQNLNHDAMYWYRQDPGQGLRLIYYSQIVNDFQKGDIAEGYSVSREKKESFPLTVTSAQKNPTAFYLCASSRGTANYGYTFGSGTRLTVV.

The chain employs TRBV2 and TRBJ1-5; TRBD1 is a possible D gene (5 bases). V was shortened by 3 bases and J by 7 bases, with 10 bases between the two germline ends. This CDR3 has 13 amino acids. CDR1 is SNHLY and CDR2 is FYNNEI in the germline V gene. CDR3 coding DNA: TGTGCCAGCAGTGATATGGGGGAACAGCCCCAGCATTTT. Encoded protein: CASSDMGEQPQHF.

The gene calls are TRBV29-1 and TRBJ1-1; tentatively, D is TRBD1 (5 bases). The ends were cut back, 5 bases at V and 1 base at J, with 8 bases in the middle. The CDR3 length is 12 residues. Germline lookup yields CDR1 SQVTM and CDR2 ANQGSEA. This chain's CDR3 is CSVHTGNTEAFF. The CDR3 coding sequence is TGCAGCGTTCATACAGGGAACACTGAAGCTTTCTTT.